This T cell receptor beta chain was sequenced in a study of blood T cell repertoires in COVID-19. Study information: Samples taken during acute and convalescent COVID-19 were collected in the United States, Italy and Spain. Sources were T cells, B-cell-depleted T cells, or PBMCs; the material itself was cDNA or gDNA.

Seattle-derived patients entered the study during active infection and were followed longitudinally. Trimming took off 0 bases at V and 2 bases at J, with 10 bases between the two ends. Germline CDR1 is SNHLY and CDR2 is FYNNEI. The CDR3 runs to 15 residues. In the original workflow: Counts of nucleated cells, estimated from reference gene primer amplification, were obtained. Profiling relied on immunoSEQ multiplex PCR, and the TCRdb table lists in-frame clones only, not all of them. The DNA was the basis for D and trimming; V, J and clone size are from that table. The table lists roughly 240,000 clones, around 86% of them singletons.

The chain is built from TRBV2 and TRBJ2-5; D possibly corresponds to TRBD1 (5 bases). The source material was peripheral blood. The TCR comes from a woman older than 75 with COVID-19, enrolled during active disease. CDR3 loop: CASSEAGRTQETQYF. The CDR3 nucleotides are TGTGCCAGCAGTGAAGCGGGCAGGACACAAGAGACCCAGTACTTC.